This entry lists 8 T cell receptor beta chains sequenced from one sample in a study of T cell responses to AZD1222 COVID-19 vaccine. Repertoires were generated with immunoSEQ multiplex PCR, while TCRdb's copy carries only in-frame clones and drops some. The table records 150,000 to 180,000 clones, 86% of them present only once. Sequencing was performed on peripheral blood, taken on day 0 of MenACWY control vaccination. These receptors all come from an adult in good health.

V is TRBV28 and J is TRBJ1-5; D not certain. This CDR3 contains 13 residues. V was pared by 6 bases and J by 5 bases, with 11 bases between. Looked up from germline, CDR1 is MDHEN and CDR2 is SYDVKM. DNA for the CDR3: TGTGCCAGCAGATATATTAGGCATCAGCCCCAGCATTTT. This sequence encodes CASRYIRHQPQHF.

The chain recombines TRBV15 with TRBJ1-3; D is unresolved. V lost 1 base, J lost 0 bases, and 7 bases lay in between. This CDR3 region has 15 residues. Germline CDR1 reads LNHNV; CDR2 reads YYDKDF (reference sequence). CDR3: CATSRGGNSGNTIYF. For the CDR3, the DNA is TGTGCCACCAGCAGAGGCGGGAACTCTGGAAACACCATATATTTT.

This chain joins TRBV6-5 and TRBJ1-2; perhaps TRBD1 as D (6 bases). CDR3 length: 16 amino acids. Germline loops: CDR1 MNHEY, CDR2 SVGAGI. Trimming cost V 2 bases and J 4 bases, with 17 bases left between them. CDR3: CASSYIQGGRGYGYTF. The CDR3 DNA sequence: TGTGCCAGCAGTTACATTCAAGGGGGTAGGGGCTATGGCTACACCTTC.

V and J are TRBV20-1 and TRBJ1-2; maybe TRBD1 (5 bases). The germline V gene encodes CDR1 DFQATT and CDR2 SNEGSKA (reference sequence). Trimming shortened V by 4 bases and J by 8 bases, and 8 bases separated the two germline ends. The CDR3 is 10 amino acids. The CDR3 here is CSATDRGYTF. In DNA, the CDR3 is TGCAGTGCTACAGACAGAGGCTACACCTTC.

The rearrangement joins TRBV27 to TRBJ1-6; TRBD1 might be the D (6 bases). Germline loops: CDR1 MNHEY, CDR2 SMNVEV (reference sequence). CDR3 size: 12 residues. Trimming left V 10 bases short and J 7 bases short, with 11 bases between. The CDR3 protein is CATSQGNSPLHF. The CDR3 DNA is TGTGCCACTTCACAGGGAAATTCACCCCTCCACTTT.

The gene calls are TRBV28 and TRBJ1-2; TRBD1 might be the D (6 bases). There are 15 residues in the CDR3. Germline V gene lookup returns CDR1 MDHEN and CDR2 SYDVKM. Between the trimmed V and J ends, which lost 2 bases and 4 bases, there was a span of 14 bases. DNA of the CDR3: TGTGCCAGCAGTTTAGGGGGGGCGGGACCCTATGGCTACACCTTC. Translation gives CASSLGGAGPYGYTF.

In nucleotides, the CDR3 is TGCGCCAGCAGCTTGGCCACGGAGGGACGCTCACCCCTCCACTTT. It yields the protein CASSLATEGRSPLHF. The V gene is TRBV5-1, the J gene TRBJ1-6; D possibly corresponds to TRBD1 (5 bases). The germline CDR1 and CDR2 sequences are SGHRS and YFSETQ. V lost 0 bases and J lost 10, with 14 bases in between. CDR3 size: 15 residues.

The V gene is TRBV19, the J gene TRBJ1-3; D is unresolved. CDR3 length: 13 amino acids. Germline loops: CDR1 LNHDA, CDR2 SQIVND (reference sequence). The V gene lost 7 bases and the J gene lost 0 bases, with 7 bases spanning the gap. The CDR3 loop reads CASNPSSGNTIYF. For the CDR3, the DNA is TGTGCCAGTAATCCCAGCTCTGGAAACACCATATATTTT.